Shown below are 5 T cell receptor beta chains from a single sample sequenced in a study of T-cell reconstitution after alpha-beta-depleted transplantation in children. Unique molecular identifiers were used to barcode this TCRbeta library. TCRdb ran MiXCR on the PCR reads and lists one entry per CDR3 protein. Among 260,000 or so distinct CDR3 sequences listed, 12% were seen once. The source was PBMCs from the stem cell graft donor, collected from the stem cell graft. The source of these receptors is a human donor who donated a stem cell graft to a child with acute lymphoblastic leukemia.

This clonotype was recorded at least ten times. The chain uses TRBV4-2 and TRBJ2-6; possible D gene TRBD2, 7 bases. Trimming cost V 4 bases and J 0 bases, with 19 bases left between them. The CDR3 has 19 residues. Germline CDR1 reads LGHNA; CDR2 reads YNFKEQ. CDR3 DNA: TGTGCCAGCAGCCCCCTCCTGGAGGGGGGGCTCTCTGGGGCCAACGTCCTGACTTTC. It encodes CASSPLLEGGLSGANVLTF.

This clonotype was observed at least ten times. The gene calls are TRBV29-1 and TRBJ2-2, with D maybe TRBD2 (6 bases). The V and J ends lost 4 bases and 1 base respectively, with 10 bases between them. Germline V gene sequence: CDR1 SQVTM, CDR2 ANQGSEA. The CDR3 has 14 residues. The DNA for the CDR3 is TGCAGCGTTGTCCCTAGCGTGAACACCGGGGAGCTGTTTTTT. Its protein product is CSVVPSVNTGELFF.

This clonotype was observed many times. The V call is TRBV10-3, the J call TRBJ2-3; 13 bases align to TRBD2. The CDR3 is 16 residues long. With V trimmed by 3 bases and J by 4 bases, 4 bases remained unmatched. Germline V CDR1 and CDR2: ENHRY, SYGVKD. For the CDR3, the DNA is TGTGCCATCAGTGAACTCACTAGCGGGAGGGCAGATACGCAGTATTTT. This codes for CAISELTSGRADTQYF.

Notes on this clonotype: Being one base from a much bigger clone, this may be a read error. V usage is TRBV7-9 and J usage is TRBJ1-1; D unclear. The CDR3 extends over 14 amino acids. Germline-derived CDR1 and CDR2 are SEHNR and FQNEAQ (reference sequence). CDR3 residues: CASSVGQANSEAFF. DNA of the CDR3: TGTGCCAGCAGCGTGGGTCAGGCGAACTCTGAAGCTTTCTTT.

This clonotype was seen many times. V is TRBV5-1 and J is TRBJ2-1; no firm D call. V was pared by 0 bases and J by 7 bases, with 5 bases between. This CDR3 spans 12 amino acids. Germline V CDR1 and CDR2: SGHRS, YFSETQ. CDR3 loop: CASSLAINEQFF. Here the CDR3 DNA reads TGCGCCAGCAGCTTGGCCATAAATGAGCAGTTCTTC.